This T cell receptor beta chain was retrieved from a study of PD-1 blockade in mismatch repair-deficient tumors. Study context: Patients had some twelve mismatch repair-deficient cancer types, all previously treated and progressing. General study points: Rapid post-treatment expansion, then contraction, generally preceding radiologic response, marked tumor-resident clones.

Of note for this clone: The target antigen is unknown.

Germline V gives CDR1 SNHLY, CDR2 FYNNEI. The CDR3 sequence is 16 residues long. The trim removed 7 bases at V and 4 bases at J, leaving 9 bases unmatched. Repertoires were generated with immunoSEQ multiplex PCR, while TCRdb's copy carries only in-frame clones and drops some. The sample comprises 40,000 or so clones, roughly 80% of which are singletons, and roughly 22% rests with the top ten. All patients were mismatch repair deficient, assessed by either PCR or immunohistochemistry. TCR sequencing covered a few patients who responded to pembrolizumab. The source is an adult with mismatch repair-deficient cancer. Sequences were derived from peripheral blood, sampled 4 weeks after starting pembrolizumab. This chain links TRBV2 with TRBJ2-2, with TRBD2 matching over 10 bases. The CDR3, as DNA: TGTGCCAGCAACGTGGAAGCGGGAGGGTTCACCGGGGAGCTGTTTTTT. This sequence encodes CASNVEAGGFTGELFF.